The clone carrying this T cell receptor beta chain has ten or more counts. RNA transcripts yielded amplified TCR beta CDR3 regions. Scientists carried out first-round RT-PCR using HTBI primers and then a second-round multiplex PCR. In TCRdb, the multiplex PCR reads were re-called with MiXCR into one record per CDR3 protein. This sample carries about 220,000 distinct CDR3 sequences, approximately 21% of them seen once, and the ten largest clones take roughly 39%. The data stem from a study of Graves' ophthalmopathy and Graves' hyperthyroidism. Germline V gene sequence: CDR1 SNHLY, CDR2 FYNNEI. The CDR3 contains 13 residues. V dropped 3 bases and J dropped 7 bases, with 9 bases sitting between them. None of the included patients had other autoimmune diseases, uncontrolled infections, pregnancy or lactation, as these led to exclusion.

Sequencing was performed on peripheral blood. The TCR sequence derives from a woman aged 45-60 years with Graves' ophthalmopathy. The chain carries TRBV2 and TRBJ2-2; D is unclear. In nucleotides, the CDR3 is TGTGCCAGCAGTGATGATTCGGGCGGGGAGCTGTTTTTT. As protein: CASSDDSGGELFF.